This TCR beta chain was captured by sequencing in a study of blood T cell repertoires in COVID-19. Study overall: Researchers got acute and convalescent COVID-19 samples from the United States, Italy and Spain. PBMCs, B-cell-depleted T cells, or T cells provided the cDNA or gDNA that made up the material.

In the original analysis: Cell counts per sample came from amplifying reference gene primers. The table came from immunoSEQ multiplex PCR; TCRdb's copy has only in-frame clones and leaves some out. V, J and clone size are taken as reported in that table, and D and trimming were inferred from the DNA itself. The sample lists 55,000 to 70,000 clones; roughly 80% were seen once. CDR1 is LNHDA and CDR2 is SQIVND in the germline V gene (reference sequence). This CDR3 is 16 amino acids long. The trim removed 2 bases at V and 5 bases at J, leaving 7 bases unmatched. Sequencing was done on a sample of peripheral blood. The source of this sequence is a woman older than 75 with acute or convalescent COVID-19. This chain uses TRBV19 with TRBJ2-3, with 10 bases lining up with TRBD1. Here the CDR3 reads CASSILTGGAVDTQYF. CDR3 in DNA: TGTGCCAGTAGTATATTGACAGGGGGCGCGGTAGATACGCAGTATTTT.